This TCR beta chain derives from a study of cytomegalovirus exposure and HLA in healthy donors (dated 2017 in TCRdb). Turning to the overall study: In an earlier analysis of roughly 590 of the donors, around 290 Gb of sequence data and about 110 million unique TCR beta sequences from 180 million or so T cells were reported. Approximately 300 gigabases of sequencing data and tens of millions of unique TCR sequences were included in an early release covering roughly 600 HLA-typed donors. Of the roughly 400 genotyped donors, 81% were placed in the genetic ancestry cluster associated with self-reported Caucasian donors. The study was designed to test whether signatures of past pathogen exposure could be identified by cataloging public T cell receptors. The T cell repertoires of 550 to 850 subjects were profiled by immunosequencing and related to cytomegalovirus serostatus. A separate validation cohort of 100 to 150 different subjects was used in addition to the 666-subject first cohort. The study combined high-throughput TCR immunosequencing, statistical association of individual TCRs with disease status, and machine learning to predict cytomegalovirus infection status. A later analysis re-analyzed previously published TCR beta repertoires from 550 to 700 donors and added high-resolution HLA genotyping to study TCR occurrence patterns. In the later analysis, no new phenotypic data were used to find candidate immune exposures; instead, reliance was placed on TCR beta sequences and their occurrence across donors. To decide whether each TCR beta V gene segment behaved as functional or pseudogenic, an earlier analysis of nearly 600 of the donors relied on high-throughput TCR beta sequencing. Donor age, sex, ethnicity and CMV serostatus were collected together with the repertoire data. A later genetic analysis took genome-wide SNP genotypes for about three fifths of the 666 donors and used that subset as a discovery cohort. Every discovery cohort repertoire had been produced on one sequencing platform. Both class I and class II loci were covered by HLA typing, at four-digit resolution. The number of typed donors differed by locus: roughly 629-640 for A, B, C, DRB1 and DQB1; about 520 for DQA1; 606 for DPA1; and roughly 470 for DPB1. About five DR-DQ haplotypes were treated as single units for association and clustering because of strong linkage in the cohort. Among almost 400 genotyped donors of the cohort, an average of approximately 240,000 unique TCR beta nucleotide sequences were sequenced per donor, roughly 20% of them non-productive.

Trimming removed 4 bases from V and 0 bases from J, leaving 4 bases between the germline ends. CDR1 is given as SGHDT and CDR2 as YYEEEE, both from the germline V gene. From the cysteine up to the phenylalanine, the CDR3 has a length of 13 residues. The CDR3 DNA has 39 bases and is translated from base 1. In the case of this clone: The specificity of this receptor is unknown. No base qualities exist here, and no much larger clone lies one base off it.

The cohort comprised around 700 healthy bone marrow donors. At the time of sampling, every cohort member was nominally healthy, though immune exposures that went unrecorded were likely present. The donor was CMV seronegative and belonged to the group of more than 300 seronegative cohort members. A peripheral blood sample was provided by each donor, and peripheral blood mononuclear cells were used for TCR beta sequencing. The Qiagen DNeasy Blood Extraction Kit was used to extract genomic DNA from the blood cell samples. Library preparation was by the immunoSEQ multiplex PCR assay. For the multiplex PCR, a mixture combining 60 forward primers for TCR Vbeta segments and 13 reverse primers for TCR Jbeta segments was used. The CDR3 region of rearranged TCR beta genes was amplified from genomic DNA by a multiplex PCR assay. On the Illumina HiSeq System, the amplified TCR beta libraries were sequenced as 87-base-pair reads. As for the original processing: In a later analysis, around 80 million unique TCR beta chains were counted across the 650 to 700 repertoires, and approximately 11 million of these chains were shared by at least two donors. To remove PCR and sequencing errors, raw reads were error-corrected and collapsed into unique sequences using a nearest-neighbor algorithm that merged closely related sequences. To assign V, D and J gene segments, CDR3 sequences were aligned to IMGT reference sequences. For a sequence to be retained, a match of at least six nucleotides was required to both a V gene segment and a J gene segment. A rearrangement was called productive if the CDR3 had no stop codons and remained in frame with V and J, and every other rearrangement was called non-productive. CDR3 was defined according to IMGT convention as the region running from the second conserved V-encoded cysteine to the conserved J-encoded phenylalanine. In an earlier analysis of approximately 590 of the donors, sequences lacking an unambiguous match to a single V gene segment were excluded. In an earlier analysis of 450 to 700 of the donors, V segments were called functional above 56.7% productive rearrangements and were called segregating when the between-donor standard deviation exceeded 5%. A statistical classification framework was built to diagnose cytomegalovirus status from the catalog of TCR beta chain sequences. A later analysis assigned V and J genes by comparing TCR nucleotide sequences with IMGT/GENE-DB human TR gene sequences. Using the TCRdist pipeline, a later analysis assigned CDR3 sequences along with most-parsimonious VDJ recombination scenarios. In a later analysis, each TCR beta chain was defined by its CDR3 amino acid sequence together with its V-gene family, and reads lacking a unique V-gene family were excluded. As a way to deal with suspected cross-contamination and a sequencing artifact, a later analysis dropped roughly 600 nucleotide sequences that were highly shared and had low generation probability. In a later analysis, a clonal expansion index was calculated for each public chain from normalized within-repertoire ranks of inferred template counts. In a later analysis, generation probabilities were computed using a VDJ recombination model fitted to out-of-frame rearrangements, and the results were checked against IGoR. In a later analysis, hypergeometric tests were used to score TCR-TCR, TCR-HLA and TCR-CMV co-occurrence, with a repertoire-size bias correction applied to TCR pairs. False discovery rates were estimated in a later analysis by permuting HLA or CMV assignments 20 times. In a later analysis, co-occurring TCRs were grouped using DBSCAN, and TCRdist sequence similarity was added for clustering within HLA-allele-positive subsets. For co-occurrence clustering, repertoires with fewer than 30,000 or more than 120,000 public chains were excluded, along with five repertoires with anomalous nucleotide sharing. Not all clones reach the TCRdb copy of this immuneACCESS table, which keeps in-frame sequences only. Checked studies attribute under half of the gap to unresolved V genes and leave the rest unexplained. V and J calls and clone size are as listed in that table; D and trimming were resolved from the DNA. In all, the sample holds some 140,000 clones, and about four fifths of those were seen once. The top ten hold 3% to 4% of the sample.

Summary of the overall study and its limitations: The classifier was reported to diagnose cytomegalovirus status with high specificity and sensitivity in both the original and validation cohorts. Because HLA typing was missing for some donors at each locus, association tests included only the typed subset. A later analysis associated 15,000 to 20,000 TCR beta sequences with specific HLA alleles at a false discovery rate of 0.05. In a later analysis, HLA-associated TCR beta chains showed more clonal expansion and lower generation probabilities than non-associated chains that were equally common. Most TCR sequences were observed very rarely across donors, whereas some public TCRs were present in many individuals. In this cohort, only TCR beta chains were sequenced, and detectable features were limited by the absence of alpha or paired-chain data. A few of the identified cytomegalovirus-associated TCR beta chains were confirmed in vitro to be specific for cytomegalovirus antigens. In a later analysis, the rate of TCR association differed among HLA loci, with DRB1 alleles having the most associated TCRs and HLA-C alleles having the fewest. Several of the top co-occurrence clusters appeared to be linked to parvovirus B19, influenza, CMV and Epstein-Barr virus, according to a later analysis. Broadly in line with IMGT annotations, most TCR beta V segments showed up in productive rearrangements about 90% or about 30% of the time in an earlier analysis of several hundred of the donors. Because counts were too low, seventeen rarely observed V segments, including chromosome 9 orphons, were excluded from the earlier analysis of under 650 of the donors. In a later genetic analysis, fewer N-insertions in productive TCRs were reported among donors in an Asian-associated ancestry cluster than the approximately 710-donor mean. Most CMV-associated TCR beta chains appeared to be HLA-restricted in a later analysis, and the HLA associations seemed to be driven largely by CMV exposure. A cluster of highly shared sequence variants was judged likely to represent a technical artifact of the sequencing pipeline. According to the authors, the approach could potentially be generalized to other disease states and immunological phenotypes. A further reported finding was that TCR beta sequences accurately predicted the HLA-A and HLA-B alleles for most subjects in the first cohort. An association between a missense DCLRE1C variant and V-gene and J-gene trimming of TCR beta chains was found in a later genetic analysis and replicated in an independent cohort. The only immune exposure information available for the cohort was CMV serostatus. A total of fewer than 200 TCR beta chains were listed by the study as associated with cytomegalovirus. Linkage disequilibrium might explain the correlated functional status among segregating V segments, but an unknown experimental factor could not be excluded. Roughly uniform sequencing depth across donors was assumed in presence/absence analyses, although this assumption may not hold. Assigning TCR associations to individual alleles was difficult when HLA alleles, especially DR and DQ, strongly co-occurred. Some IMGT-functional V segments, including TRBV6-2 and TRBV6-3, could not be distinguished by the 87-base-pair reads and were therefore excluded.

Sequenced input: PBMCs. The sequence joins TRBV5-6 to TRBJ1-4; no D gene call is confident. This clonotype was obtained from a female donor in good health and CMV-seronegative. The DNA sequence is as follows: TGTGCCAGCAGCCTTTCAACTAATGAAAAACTGTTTTTT. It encodes CASSLSTNEKLFF.